These 14 T cell receptor beta chains share one sample of origin, sequenced in a study of siplizumab effects on memory and regulatory T cells. The method was immunoSEQ multiplex PCR; TCRdb's version includes in-frame clones alone and lacks a portion of them. The sample contains over 85,000 clones, roughly 92% of which appear only once. Input material: CD4+ T cells sorted from blood. All receptors come from a human donor in good health.

The genes are TRBV2 and TRBJ2-2, with 11 bases matching TRBD1. This CDR3 has 14 amino acids. Per the germline V gene, CDR1 is SNHLY and CDR2 is FYNNEI. Trimming removed 6 bases from V and 10 bases from J; junction bases left unmatched: 7. The CDR3 spells CASSRDRGTPELFF. The DNA for the CDR3 is TGTGCCAGCAGCCGGGACAGGGGGACCCCGGAGCTGTTTTTT.

The chain carries TRBV6-4 and TRBJ1-1; D unclear. CDR3 size: 14 residues. Trimming left V 2 bases short and J 0 bases short, with 7 bases between. The germline V gene encodes CDR1 MRHNA and CDR2 SNTAGT. CDR3 residues: CASSDGLMNTEAFF. The CDR3 region has the DNA TGTGCCAGCAGTGACGGGCTGATGAACACTGAAGCTTTCTTT.

V and J are TRBV2 and TRBJ1-1, with 8 bases aligning to TRBD1. Germline CDR1 is SNHLY and CDR2 is FYNNEI. This CDR3 comprises 14 residues. V was clipped by 5 bases and J by 0 bases; unmatched bases: 2. CDR3 DNA: TGTGCCAGCAGTTTGGGACAGGTGAACACTGAAGCTTTCTTT. This codes for CASSLGQVNTEAFF.

Comments on this clone: At one end, the junction sequence differs from germline, possibly due to a read error. CDR3 bases: TGTGCTAGCAGCTTAGGAAACACCGGGGAGCTGTTTTTT. As protein: CASSLGNTGELFF. J is TRBJ2-2 and V is TRBV7-7; D remains ambiguous. This CDR3 is built from 13 residues. From germline, CDR1 is SSHAT and CDR2 FNYEAQ (reference sequence).

The V call is TRBV27, the J call TRBJ2-1; D is perhaps TRBD2 (5 bases). The CDR3 consists of 14 residues. Germline V CDR1 and CDR2: MNHEY, SMNVEV (reference sequence). V was clipped by 8 bases and J by 2 bases, with 13 bases between them. The CDR3 DNA reads TGTGCCAGCTCGTATGCCGGGACCTACAATGAGCAGTTCTTC. It translates to CASSYAGTYNEQFF.

V usage is TRBV4-2 and J usage is TRBJ1-1; 10 positions match TRBD1. With V trimmed by 5 bases and J by 5 bases, 8 bases remained unmatched. This CDR3 spans 15 amino acids. Germline CDR1 reads LGHNA; CDR2 reads YNFKEQ. CDR3 sequence: CASSGDRGPYTEAFF. Written as DNA, the CDR3 is TGTGCCAGCAGCGGCGACAGGGGGCCGTATACTGAAGCTTTCTTT.

The rearrangement joins TRBV4-1 to TRBJ2-5; 11 bases line up with TRBD2. This CDR3 contains 17 residues. Germline CDR1 reads MGHRA; CDR2 reads YSYEKL. J was trimmed by 0 bases and V by 3 bases; bases with no gene match: 6. The CDR3 nucleotides are TGCGCCAGCAGCCATGAACAGACTAGCGGGGACCAAGAGACCCAGTACTTC. Translating gives CASSHEQTSGDQETQYF.

V is TRBV20-1 and J is TRBJ1-4; the D gene is possibly TRBD1 (6 bases). This CDR3 region has 11 residues. V lost 6 bases to trimming and J lost 8 bases, with 10 bases between them. CDR1 is DFQATT, CDR2 SNEGSKA, per germline (reference sequence). The CDR3 DNA follows: TGCAGTGCCCGCGACAGGGAAAAACTGTTTTTT. It encodes CSARDREKLFF.

This clone showed up just once. V and J are TRBV4-1 and TRBJ2-1; 7 nucleotides match TRBD2. The CDR3 runs 15 residues. The germline V gene encodes CDR1 MGHRA and CDR2 YSYEKL. Trimming took 4 bases from V and 8 from J; bases not matched to a gene: 11. This CDR3 is CASSPSGGSLDEQFF. As DNA, the CDR3 is TGCGCCAGCAGCCCGTCGGGGGGATCCCTTGATGAGCAGTTCTTC.

The chain joins TRBV11-2 to TRBJ1-5; no definite D call. This CDR3 has 16 amino acids. Germline lookup yields CDR1 SGHAT and CDR2 FQNNGV. V dropped 1 base and J dropped 1 base, with 11 bases sitting between them. The CDR3 sequence: CASSLAGLGSNQPQHF. The CDR3 DNA sequence: TGTGCCAGCAGCTTAGCGGGATTGGGGAGCAATCAGCCCCAGCATTTT.

The rearrangement links TRBV30 to TRBJ2-7; 10 bases are a match to TRBD2. The CDR3 extends over 14 amino acids. Germline V gene lookup returns CDR1 GTSNPN and CDR2 SVGIG (reference sequence). With V trimmed by 2 bases and J by 6 bases, 7 bases remained unmatched. In DNA form, the CDR3 reads TGTGCCTGGAGTTGGACTAGCGGTTTGGTCGAGCAGTACTTC. Translation: CAWSWTSGLVEQYF.

The chain couples TRBV5-4 to TRBJ2-3; TRBD2 agrees at 12 bases. Germline V gene lookup returns CDR1 SGHNT and CDR2 YYREEE (reference sequence). There are 17 residues in the CDR3. The V and J ends lost 2 bases and 1 base, in that order; junction bases with no gene match: 5. The DNA of the CDR3 is TGTGCCAGCAGCTTTCGACTAGCGGGAGATGGCACAGATACGCAGTATTTT. Its translation: CASSFRLAGDGTDTQYF.

The rearrangement uses TRBV4-1 and TRBJ1-5; perhaps TRBD1 as D (5 bases). Germline V gives CDR1 MGHRA, CDR2 YSYEKL. V lost 0 bases, J lost 2 bases, and 11 bases lay in between. This CDR3 has 16 residues. For the CDR3, the DNA is TGCGCCAGCAGCCAAGAGGGGGGACGCGGCAATCAGCCCCAGCATTTT. This gives the protein CASSQEGGRGNQPQHF.

The chain links TRBV6-5 to TRBJ1-2; 7 nucleotides align to TRBD1. V lost 6 bases to trimming and J lost 7 bases; unmatched junction nucleotides: 8. The CDR3 covers 13 residues. Germline loops: CDR1 MNHEY, CDR2 SVGAGI. This CDR3 is CASRPDRAGGYTF. For the CDR3, the DNA is TGTGCCAGCAGACCCGACAGGGCAGGTGGCTACACCTTC.